This passage covers 17 T cell receptor beta chains from one sample sequenced in a study of EBV T-cell therapy then PD-1 blockade in nasopharyngeal carcinoma. Their recognized antigens are unknown. Produced via immunoSEQ multiplex PCR; TCRdb's table is partial and in-frame only. Here the sample spans around 20,000 clones, around four fifths being singletons. The time point is: 266 days after commencement of treatment, after nivolumab therapy. Treatment indicated: AdE1-LMPpoly-expanded autologous EBV-specific T-cell therapy followed by anti-PD-1 nivolumab. The sample here was CD8+ T cells from blood, taken around day 250 from a patient whose treatment included autologous EBV-specific T cells and nivolumab. These receptors were collected from a man in his forties with nasopharyngeal carcinoma.

The V call is TRBV7-9, the J call TRBJ1-6; a weak D match, TRBD1 (5 bases). There are 15 residues in the CDR3. The germline CDR1 and CDR2 sequences are SEHNR and FQNEAQ (reference sequence). V was cut by 5 bases and J by 11 bases, with 19 bases left in between. The CDR3 region is CASSIGPGSGTPLHF. The CDR3 DNA is TGTGCCAGCAGCATAGGACCAGGGAGCGGGACACCCCTCCACTTT.

Comment on this clone: Other DNA sequences in this specimen translate into the identical CDR3. V and J are TRBV5-4 and TRBJ1-2, with D possibly matching TRBD1 (6 bases). The germline V gene has CDR1 SGHNT and CDR2 YYREEE (reference sequence). The ends were cut back, 4 bases at V and 2 bases at J, with 12 bases in the middle. The length of the CDR3 is 14 residues. DNA of the CDR3: TGTGCCAGCAGCCAGGGGACCGGGAACTATGGCTACACCTTC. As protein: CASSQGTGNYGYTF.

The chain is built from TRBV6-5 and TRBJ2-7, with 8 nucleotides matching TRBD2. The CDR3 length is 15 residues. V shed 6 bases and J 0 bases; nucleotides not matched to a gene: 7. Germline CDR1 is MNHEY and CDR2 is SVGAGI. CDR3 sequence reads: CASRRLAGSSYEQYF. The CDR3 DNA reads TGTGCCAGCAGGCGGCTAGCGGGTTCCTCCTACGAGCAGTACTTC.

The chain joins TRBV6-4 to TRBJ2-2, with D perhaps TRBD1 (5 bases). Germline lookup yields CDR1 MRHNA and CDR2 SNTAGT. CDR3 length: 15 amino acids. V lost 3 bases, J lost 0 bases, and 8 bases lay in between. As DNA, the CDR3 is TGTGCCAGCAGTGAAGGGGTCGCGAACACCGGGGAGCTGTTTTTT. Encoded protein: CASSEGVANTGELFF.

The chain carries TRBV27 and TRBJ2-1; 12 bases match TRBD2. Germline loops: CDR1 MNHEY, CDR2 SMNVEV (reference sequence). The CDR3 covers 15 residues. After removal of 6 bases from V and 8 bases from J, the junction contained 8 bases not matched to a gene. DNA of the CDR3: TGTGCCAGCAGCCTACTAGCGGGGGGTTTAGATGAGCAGTTCTTC. It encodes CASSLLAGGLDEQFF.

The rearrangement uses TRBV9 and TRBJ1-1, with D uncertain. Per germline, CDR1 SGDLS and CDR2 YYNGEE. V lost 3 bases to trimming and J lost 7 bases, with 10 bases between them. CDR3 length: 12 amino acids. The CDR3 spells CASSADDHEAFF. CDR3 in DNA: TGTGCCAGCAGCGCCGATGACCATGAAGCTTTCTTT.

This chain uses TRBV13 with TRBJ2-7; perhaps TRBD1 as D (6 bases). Germline values: CDR1 PRHDT, CDR2 FYEKMQ (reference sequence). This CDR3 comprises 14 residues. Trimming cost V 5 bases and J 0 bases, with 11 bases left between them. The CDR3 region is CASSAHRVSYEQYF. The CDR3 nucleotides are TGTGCCAGCAGCGCCCACAGGGTCTCCTACGAGCAGTACTTC. The whole variable domain, filled in from reference TRBV13 and TRBJ2-7, reads AAGVIQSPRHLIKEKRETATLKCYPIPRHDTVYWYQQGPGQDPQFLISFYEKMQSDKGSIPDRFSAQQFSDYHSELNMSSLELGDSALYFCASSAHRVSYEQYFGPGTRLTVT.

This chain joins TRBV4-2 and TRBJ2-3, with D tentatively TRBD2 (7 bases). Trimming took 1 base from V and 7 from J, leaving 21 bases between them. Germline V gene data show CDR1 as LGHNA and CDR2 as YNFKEQ. The CDR3 is 17 amino acids. CDR3: CASSQVRGADSGYTQYF. The CDR3 DNA reads TGTGCCAGCAGCCAAGTCCGGGGGGCCGACAGTGGGTATACGCAGTATTTT.

J is TRBJ2-7 and V is TRBV12-3 or TRBV12-4; maybe TRBD2 (5 bases). This CDR3 region has 13 residues. V lost 6 bases to trimming and J lost 1 base, with 10 bases between them. The DNA of the CDR3 is TGTGCCAGCAGCCCGGGAAGATCCTACGAGCAGTACTTC. Its translation: CASSPGRSYEQYF.

The chain uses TRBV13 and TRBJ1-5; D ambiguous. The CDR3 has 12 amino acids. From germline, CDR1 is PRHDT and CDR2 FYEKMQ (reference sequence). Trimming removed 0 bases at V and 6 bases at J, with 3 bases between. Here the CDR3 DNA reads TGTGCCAGCAGCTTAGGTGGTCAGCCCCAGCATTTT. It specifies CASSLGGQPQHF.

This clone was counted between two and nine times. The chain employs TRBV6-4 and TRBJ2-6; D is perhaps TRBD1 (5 bases). Trimming removed 0 bases at V and 0 bases at J, with 6 bases between. The CDR3 spans 16 residues. CDR1 is MRHNA and CDR2 is SNTAGT in the germline V gene. CDR3: CASSDSTASGANVLTF. The CDR3 bases are TGTGCCAGCAGTGACTCGACAGCCTCTGGGGCCAACGTCCTGACTTTC.

The chain carries TRBV27 and TRBJ1-1; D remains unclear. The germline gives CDR1 MNHEY, CDR2 SMNVEV (reference sequence). Trimming shortened V by 8 bases and J by 3 bases, and 16 bases separated the two germline ends. The CDR3 consists of 14 residues. CDR3 sequence (DNA): TGTGCCAGCCAAAAAGGACCTGGGTACACTGAAGCTTTCTTT. Amino acids: CASQKGPGYTEAFF.

The sample holds one count of this clone. V usage is TRBV7-9 and J usage is TRBJ2-7; no firm D call. CDR1 SEHNR and CDR2 FQNEAQ come from the germline V gene (reference sequence). There are 13 residues in the CDR3. Deletions cut 2 bases from V and 2 bases from J, with 7 bases between. The CDR3 sequence is CASSLPWTYEQYF. CDR3 coding DNA: TGTGCCAGCAGCTTACCCTGGACCTACGAGCAGTACTTC. Combining the CDR3 with reference TRBV7-9 and TRBJ2-7 gives the whole variable domain DTGVSQNPRHKITKRGQNVTFRCDPISEHNRLYWYRQTLGQGPEFLTYFQNEAQLEKSRLLSDRFSAERPKGSFSTLEIQRTEQGDSAMYLCASSLPWTYEQYFGPGTRLTVT.

Here the CDR3 DNA reads TGTGCCAGCAGTTACTCTGGACCGCCTGAAGCTTTCTTT. This gives the protein CASSYSGPPEAFF. The chain uses TRBV6-2 or TRBV6-3 and TRBJ1-1; D is uncertain. Germline V gene data show CDR1 as MNHEY and CDR2 as SVGEGT. The CDR3 has 13 residues. Trimming shortened V by 0 bases and J by 6 bases, and 8 bases separated the two germline ends.

The sample holds a few counts of this clone. Here the CDR3 reads CASSEETGSSYEQYF. The CDR3 DNA reads TGTGCCAGCAGTGAAGAAACTGGCAGCTCCTACGAGCAGTACTTC. This chain joins TRBV6-1 and TRBJ2-7; D is ambiguous. This CDR3 spans 15 amino acids. Germline values: CDR1 MNHNS, CDR2 SASEGT. Trimming left V 1 base short and J 0 bases short, with 10 bases between.

The rearrangement joins TRBV6-5 to TRBJ2-5; the D is unclear. The V gene's germline CDR1 is MNHEY and CDR2 SVGAGI. Trimming removed 8 bases from V and 1 base from J, with 8 bases in between. This CDR3 spans 12 amino acids. The CDR3 DNA sequence: TGTGCCAGCGGTCTAGGCCAAGAGACCCAGTACTTC. The encoded protein is CASGLGQETQYF.

The rearrangement uses TRBV4-3 and TRBJ2-3; 7 bases match TRBD2. V trimming: 1 base; J trimming: 2 bases; junction bases outside the gene matches: 9. Germline values: CDR1 LGHNA, CDR2 YSLEER. The length of the CDR3 is 17 residues. CDR3 loop: CASSQAVTSDHTDTQYF. The CDR3 nucleotides are TGCGCCAGCAGCCAAGCCGTCACTAGCGATCACACAGATACGCAGTATTTT.